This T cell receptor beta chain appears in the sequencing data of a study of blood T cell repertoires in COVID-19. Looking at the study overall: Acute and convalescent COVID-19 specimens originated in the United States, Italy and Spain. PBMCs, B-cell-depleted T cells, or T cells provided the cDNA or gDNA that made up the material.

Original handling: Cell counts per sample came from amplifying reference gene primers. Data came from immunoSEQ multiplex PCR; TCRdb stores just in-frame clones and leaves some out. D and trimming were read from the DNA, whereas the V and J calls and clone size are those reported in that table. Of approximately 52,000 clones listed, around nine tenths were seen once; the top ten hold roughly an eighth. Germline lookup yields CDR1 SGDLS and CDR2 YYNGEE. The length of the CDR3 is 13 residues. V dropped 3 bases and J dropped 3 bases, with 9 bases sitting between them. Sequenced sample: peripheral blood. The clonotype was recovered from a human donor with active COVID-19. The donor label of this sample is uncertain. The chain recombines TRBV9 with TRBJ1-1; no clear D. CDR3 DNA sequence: TGTGCCAGCAGCGCCACAGTGTACACTGAAGCTTTCTTT. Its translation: CASSATVYTEAFF.